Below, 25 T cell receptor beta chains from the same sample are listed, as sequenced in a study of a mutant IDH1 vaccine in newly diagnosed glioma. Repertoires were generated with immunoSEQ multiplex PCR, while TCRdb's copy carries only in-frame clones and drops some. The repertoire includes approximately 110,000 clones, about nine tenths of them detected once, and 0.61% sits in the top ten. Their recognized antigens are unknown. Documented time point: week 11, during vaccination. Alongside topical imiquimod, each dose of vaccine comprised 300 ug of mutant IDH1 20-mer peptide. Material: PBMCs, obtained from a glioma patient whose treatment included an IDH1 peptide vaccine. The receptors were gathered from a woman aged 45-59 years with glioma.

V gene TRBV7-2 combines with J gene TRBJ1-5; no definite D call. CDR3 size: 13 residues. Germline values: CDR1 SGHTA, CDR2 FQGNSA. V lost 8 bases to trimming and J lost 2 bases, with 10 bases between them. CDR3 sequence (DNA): TGTGCCAGCCGGCTGGGAGGCAATCAGCCCCAGCATTTT. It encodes CASRLGGNQPQHF.

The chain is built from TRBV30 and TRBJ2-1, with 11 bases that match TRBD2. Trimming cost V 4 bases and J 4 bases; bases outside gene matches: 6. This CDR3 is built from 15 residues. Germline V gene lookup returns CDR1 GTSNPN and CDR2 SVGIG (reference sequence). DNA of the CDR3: TGTGCCTGGACCCCTGGGACTAGCGGTTACAATGAGCAGTTCTTC. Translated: CAWTPGTSGYNEQFF.

CDR3 bases: TGCGCCAGTTCTCGGGACAGCCTTAACTATGGCTACACCTTC. Amino acids: CASSRDSLNYGYTF. This chain joins TRBV5-1 and TRBJ1-2, with 7 bases lining up with TRBD1. V dropped 8 bases and J dropped 1; count of bases not matched to a gene: 8. Germline CDR1 reads SGHRS; CDR2 reads YFSETQ. The CDR3 sequence is 14 residues long. The complete variable domain, with remaining parts taken from reference TRBV5-1 and TRBJ1-2, reads KAGVTQTPRYLIKTRGQQVTLSCSPISGHRSVSWYQQTPGQGLQFLFEYFSETQRNKGNFPGRFSGRQFSNSRSEMNVSTLELGDSALYLCASSRDSLNYGYTFGSGTRLTVV.

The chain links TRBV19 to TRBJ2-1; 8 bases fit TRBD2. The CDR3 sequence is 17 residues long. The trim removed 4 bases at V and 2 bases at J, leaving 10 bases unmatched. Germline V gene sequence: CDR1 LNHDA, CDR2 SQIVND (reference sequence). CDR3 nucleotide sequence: TGTGCCAGTAGTACGCAGGGTACTAGCGGACCCTACAATGAGCAGTTCTTC. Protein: CASSTQGTSGPYNEQFF.

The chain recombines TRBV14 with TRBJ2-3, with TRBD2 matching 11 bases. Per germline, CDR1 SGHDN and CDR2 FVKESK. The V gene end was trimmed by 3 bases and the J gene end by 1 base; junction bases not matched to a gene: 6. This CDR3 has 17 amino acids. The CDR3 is CASSQIRLAGRTDTQYF. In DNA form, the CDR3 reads TGTGCCAGCAGCCAGATAAGACTAGCGGGACGCACAGATACGCAGTATTTT. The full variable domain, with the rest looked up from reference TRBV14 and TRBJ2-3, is EAGVTQFPSHSVIEKGQTVTLRCDPISGHDNLYWYRRVMGKEIKFLLHFVKESKQDESGMPNNRFLAERTGGTYSTLKVQPAELEDSGVYFCASSQIRLAGRTDTQYFGPGTRLTVL.

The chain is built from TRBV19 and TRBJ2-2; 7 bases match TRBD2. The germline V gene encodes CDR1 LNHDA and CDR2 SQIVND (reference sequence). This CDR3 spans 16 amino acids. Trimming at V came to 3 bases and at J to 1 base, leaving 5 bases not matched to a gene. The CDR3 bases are TGTGCCAGTAGTATTGGGGCTAGCGGGAACACCGGGGAGCTGTTTTTT. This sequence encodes CASSIGASGNTGELFF. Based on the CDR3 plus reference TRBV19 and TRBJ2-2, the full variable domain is DGGITQSPKYLFRKEGQNVTLSCEQNLNHDAMYWYRQDPGQGLRLIYYSQIVNDFQKGDIAEGYSVSREKKESFPLTVTSAQKNPTAFYLCASSIGASGNTGELFFGEGSRLTVL.

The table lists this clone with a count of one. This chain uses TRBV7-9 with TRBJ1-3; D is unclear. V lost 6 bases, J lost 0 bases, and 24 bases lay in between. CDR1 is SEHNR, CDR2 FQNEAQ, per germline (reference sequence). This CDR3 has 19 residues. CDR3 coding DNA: TGTGCCAGCAGTCCATGGGGTACTCGACTCGATCCCTCTGGAAACACCATATATTTT. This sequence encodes CASSPWGTRLDPSGNTIYF.

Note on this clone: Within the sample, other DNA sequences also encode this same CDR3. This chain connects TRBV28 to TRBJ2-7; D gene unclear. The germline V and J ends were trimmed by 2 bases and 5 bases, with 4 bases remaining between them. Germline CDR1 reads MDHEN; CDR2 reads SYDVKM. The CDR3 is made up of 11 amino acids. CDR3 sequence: CASSLRDEQYF. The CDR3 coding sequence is TGTGCCAGCAGTTTACGGGACGAGCAGTACTTC.

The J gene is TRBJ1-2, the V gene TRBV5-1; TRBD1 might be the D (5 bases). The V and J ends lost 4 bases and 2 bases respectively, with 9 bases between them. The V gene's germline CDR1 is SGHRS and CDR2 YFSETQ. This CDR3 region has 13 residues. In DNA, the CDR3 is TGCGCCAGCAGCATCGAGGGGAACTATGGCTACACCTTC. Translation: CASSIEGNYGYTF.

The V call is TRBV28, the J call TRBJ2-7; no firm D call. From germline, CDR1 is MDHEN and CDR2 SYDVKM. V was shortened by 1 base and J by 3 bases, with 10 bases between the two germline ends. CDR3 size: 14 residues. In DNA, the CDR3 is TGTGCCAGCAGTTTATATGGCTTGATCTACGAGCAGTACTTC. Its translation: CASSLYGLIYEQYF.

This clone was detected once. DNA for the CDR3: TGTGCCAGCATCCCGGGACAGGGGCCACATGGCTACACCTTC. It codes for CASIPGQGPHGYTF. V and J are TRBV6-1 and TRBJ1-2, with 10 bases lining up with TRBD1. Losses at the gene ends were 7 bases for V and 6 bases for J; bases not matched to a gene: 8. The CDR3 extends over 14 amino acids. CDR1 is MNHNS and CDR2 is SASEGT in the germline V gene.

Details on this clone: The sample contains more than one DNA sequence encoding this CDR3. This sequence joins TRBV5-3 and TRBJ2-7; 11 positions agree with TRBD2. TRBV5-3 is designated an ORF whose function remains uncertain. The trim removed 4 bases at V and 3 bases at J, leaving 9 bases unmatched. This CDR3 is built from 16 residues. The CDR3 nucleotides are TGTGCCAGAAGCCGGGTAACTAGCGGGAGAGTCTACGAGCAGTACTTC. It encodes CARSRVTSGRVYEQYF.

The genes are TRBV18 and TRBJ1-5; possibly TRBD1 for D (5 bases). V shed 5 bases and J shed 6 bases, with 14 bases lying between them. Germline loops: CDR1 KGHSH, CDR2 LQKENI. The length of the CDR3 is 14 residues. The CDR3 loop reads CASSGARTGQPQHF. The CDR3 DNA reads TGTGCCAGCTCAGGGGCTAGAACCGGTCAGCCCCAGCATTTT. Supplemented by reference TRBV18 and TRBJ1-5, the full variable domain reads NAGVMQNPRHLVRRRGQEARLRCSPMKGHSHVYWYRQLPEEGLKFMVYLQKENIIDESGMPKERFSAEFPKEGPSILRIQQVVRGDSAAYFCASSGARTGQPQHFGDGTRLSIL.

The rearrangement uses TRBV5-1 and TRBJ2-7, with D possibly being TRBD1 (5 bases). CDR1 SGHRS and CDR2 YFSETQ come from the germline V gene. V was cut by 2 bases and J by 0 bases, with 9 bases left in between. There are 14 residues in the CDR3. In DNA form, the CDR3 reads TGCGCCAGCAGCTTCAGGGAAAGCTCCTACGAGCAGTACTTC. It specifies CASSFRESSYEQYF.

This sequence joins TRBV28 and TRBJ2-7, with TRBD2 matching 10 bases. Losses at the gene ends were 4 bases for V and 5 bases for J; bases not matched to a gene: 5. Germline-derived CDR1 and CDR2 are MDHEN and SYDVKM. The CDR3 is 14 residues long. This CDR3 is CASSSSGRGDEQYF. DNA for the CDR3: TGTGCCAGCAGTTCAAGCGGGAGGGGCGACGAGCAGTACTTC. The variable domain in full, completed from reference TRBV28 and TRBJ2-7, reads DVKVTQSSRYLVKRTGEKVFLECVQDMDHENMFWYRQDPGLGLRLIYFSYDVKMKEKGDIPEGYSVSREKKERFSLILESASTNQTSMYLCASSSSGRGDEQYFGPGTRLTVT.

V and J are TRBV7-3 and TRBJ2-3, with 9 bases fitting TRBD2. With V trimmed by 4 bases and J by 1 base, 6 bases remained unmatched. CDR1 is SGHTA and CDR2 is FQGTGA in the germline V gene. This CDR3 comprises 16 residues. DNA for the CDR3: TGTGCCAGCAGCTCCAATTTAGCGGGGGGCACAGATACGCAGTATTTT. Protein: CASSSNLAGGTDTQYF.

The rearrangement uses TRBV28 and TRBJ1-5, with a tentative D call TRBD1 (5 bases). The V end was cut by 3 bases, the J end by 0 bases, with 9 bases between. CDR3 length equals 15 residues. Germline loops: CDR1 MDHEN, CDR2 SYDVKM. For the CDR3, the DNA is TGTGCCAGCAGTTTCGGGACTCTTAGCAATCAGCCCCAGCATTTT. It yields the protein CASSFGTLSNQPQHF.

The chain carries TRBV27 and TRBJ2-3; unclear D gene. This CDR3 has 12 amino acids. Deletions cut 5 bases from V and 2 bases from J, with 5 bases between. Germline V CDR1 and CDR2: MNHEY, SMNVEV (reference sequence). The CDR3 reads CASSGNTDTQYF. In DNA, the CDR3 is TGTGCCAGCAGTGGGAACACAGATACGCAGTATTTT.

DNA for the CDR3: TGTGCCAGCAGCTCACAGGGGGTTGGGGAGACCCAGTACTTC. Translation: CASSSQGVGETQYF. The rearrangement uses TRBV7-9 and TRBJ2-5, with TRBD1 matching 8 bases. The ends lost 4 bases at V and 5 bases at J; junction bases unmatched: 6. Per germline, CDR1 SEHNR and CDR2 FQNEAQ (reference sequence). This CDR3 contains 14 residues.

The CDR3 reads CASSLEIETQYF. Here the CDR3 DNA reads TGCGCCAGCAGCTTGGAGATTGAGACCCAGTACTTC. This chain uses TRBV5-1 with TRBJ2-5; D is ambiguous. This CDR3 spans 12 amino acids. Germline V lookup: CDR1 SGHRS, CDR2 YFSETQ. V lost 0 bases to trimming and J lost 5 bases, with 5 bases between them.

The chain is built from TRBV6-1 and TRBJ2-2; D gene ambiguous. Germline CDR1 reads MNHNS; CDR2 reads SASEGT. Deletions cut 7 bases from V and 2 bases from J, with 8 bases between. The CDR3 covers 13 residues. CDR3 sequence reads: CASIVGNTGELFF. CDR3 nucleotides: TGTGCCAGCATTGTAGGTAACACCGGGGAGCTGTTTTTT.

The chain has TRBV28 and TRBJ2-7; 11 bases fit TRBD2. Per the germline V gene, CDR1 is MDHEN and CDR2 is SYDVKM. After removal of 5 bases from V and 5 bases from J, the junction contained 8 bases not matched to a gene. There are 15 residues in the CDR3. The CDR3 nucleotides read TGTGCCAGCAGTCCCCTAGCGGGAGGTGGCGACGAGCAGTACTTC. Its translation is CASSPLAGGGDEQYF.

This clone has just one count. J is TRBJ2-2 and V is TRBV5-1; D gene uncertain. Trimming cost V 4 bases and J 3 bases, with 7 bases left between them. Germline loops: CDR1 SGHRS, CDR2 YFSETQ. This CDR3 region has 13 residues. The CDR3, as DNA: TGCGCCAGCAGCCTACAGTACACCGGGGAGCTGTTTTTT. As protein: CASSLQYTGELFF.

CDR3 loop: CASSRGLGANEQFF. The DNA for the CDR3 is TGTGCCAGCAGCAGGGGACTAGGTGCCAATGAGCAGTTCTTC. The V gene is TRBV9, the J gene TRBJ2-1; 8 bases align to TRBD2. The V gene end was trimmed by 4 bases and the J gene end by 6 bases; junction bases not matched to a gene: 6. The CDR3 spans 14 residues. CDR1 and CDR2 from the germline V gene are SGDLS and YYNGEE.

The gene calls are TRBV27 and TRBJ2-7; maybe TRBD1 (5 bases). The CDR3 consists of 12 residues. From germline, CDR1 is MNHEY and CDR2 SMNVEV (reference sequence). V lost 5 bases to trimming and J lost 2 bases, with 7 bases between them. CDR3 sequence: CASSTGPYEQYF. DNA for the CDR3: TGTGCCAGCAGTACAGGTCCCTACGAGCAGTACTTC.